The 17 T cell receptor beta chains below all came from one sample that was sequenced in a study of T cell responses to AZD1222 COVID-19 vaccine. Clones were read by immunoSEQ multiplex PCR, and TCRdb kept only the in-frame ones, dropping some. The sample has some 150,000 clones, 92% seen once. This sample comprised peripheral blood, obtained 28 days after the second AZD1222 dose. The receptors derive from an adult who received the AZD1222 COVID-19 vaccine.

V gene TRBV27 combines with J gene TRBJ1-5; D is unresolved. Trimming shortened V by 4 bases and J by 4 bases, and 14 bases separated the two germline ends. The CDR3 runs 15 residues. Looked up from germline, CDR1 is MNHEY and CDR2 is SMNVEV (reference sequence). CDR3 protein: CASSSPSGGNQPQHF. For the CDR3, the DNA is TGTGCCAGCAGTTCCCCTTCGGGAGGAAATCAGCCCCAGCATTTT.

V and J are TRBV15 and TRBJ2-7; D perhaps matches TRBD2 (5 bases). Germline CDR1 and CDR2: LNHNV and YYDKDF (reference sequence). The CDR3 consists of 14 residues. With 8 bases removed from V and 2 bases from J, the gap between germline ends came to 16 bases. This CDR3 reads CATGRGIGTYEQYF. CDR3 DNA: TGTGCCACCGGGCGAGGGATTGGGACCTACGAGCAGTACTTC.

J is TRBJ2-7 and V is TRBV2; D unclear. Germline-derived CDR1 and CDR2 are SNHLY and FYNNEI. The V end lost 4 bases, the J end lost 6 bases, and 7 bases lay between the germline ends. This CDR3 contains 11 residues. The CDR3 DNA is TGTGCCAGCAGTGTGACCGCCGAGCAGTACTTC. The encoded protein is CASSVTAEQYF.

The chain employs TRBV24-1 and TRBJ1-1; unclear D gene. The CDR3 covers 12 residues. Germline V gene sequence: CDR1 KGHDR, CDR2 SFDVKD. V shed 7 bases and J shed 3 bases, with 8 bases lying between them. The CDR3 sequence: CATRARDTEAFF. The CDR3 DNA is TGTGCCACCAGGGCACGGGACACTGAAGCTTTCTTT.

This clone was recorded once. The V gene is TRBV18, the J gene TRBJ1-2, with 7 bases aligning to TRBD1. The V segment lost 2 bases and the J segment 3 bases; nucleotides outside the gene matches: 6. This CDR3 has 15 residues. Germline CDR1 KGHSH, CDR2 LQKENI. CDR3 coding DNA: TGTGCCAGCTCACCAGTCCCAGGGGGTGACTATGGCTACACCTTC. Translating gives CASSPVPGGDYGYTF. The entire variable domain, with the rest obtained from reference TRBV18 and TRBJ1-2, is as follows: NAGVMQNPRHLVRRRGQEARLRCSPMKGHSHVYWYRQLPEEGLKFMVYLQKENIIDESGMPKERFSAEFPKEGPSILRIQQVVRGDSAAYFCASSPVPGGDYGYTFGSGTRLTVV.

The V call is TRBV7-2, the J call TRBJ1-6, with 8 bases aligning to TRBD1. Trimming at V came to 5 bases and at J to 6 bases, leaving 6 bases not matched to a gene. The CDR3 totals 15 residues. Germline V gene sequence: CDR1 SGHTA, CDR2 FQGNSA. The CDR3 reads CASSTLDRANSPLHF. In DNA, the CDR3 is TGTGCCAGCAGCACTTTGGACAGGGCTAATTCACCCCTCCACTTT. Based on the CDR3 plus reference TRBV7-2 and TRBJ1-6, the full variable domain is GAGVSQSPSNKVTEKGKDVELRCDPISGHTALYWYRQSLGQGLEFLIYFQGNSAPDKSGLPSDRFSAERTGGSVSTLTIQRTQQEDSAVYLCASSTLDRANSPLHFGNGTRLTVT.

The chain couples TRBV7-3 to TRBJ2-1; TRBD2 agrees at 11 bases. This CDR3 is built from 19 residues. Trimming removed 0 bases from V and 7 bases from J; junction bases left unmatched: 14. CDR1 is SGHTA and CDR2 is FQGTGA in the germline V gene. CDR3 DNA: TGTGCCAGCAGCTTAACGGGGGGACAACTAGCGGGAGATCAGAATGAGCAGTTCTTC. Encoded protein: CASSLTGGQLAGDQNEQFF.

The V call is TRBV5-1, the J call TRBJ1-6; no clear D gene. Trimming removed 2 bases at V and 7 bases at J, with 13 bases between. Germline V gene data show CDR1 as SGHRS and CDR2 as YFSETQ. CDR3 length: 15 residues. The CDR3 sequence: CASSFNGEGNSPLHF. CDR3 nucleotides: TGCGCCAGCAGCTTTAACGGGGAGGGCAATTCACCCCTCCACTTT.

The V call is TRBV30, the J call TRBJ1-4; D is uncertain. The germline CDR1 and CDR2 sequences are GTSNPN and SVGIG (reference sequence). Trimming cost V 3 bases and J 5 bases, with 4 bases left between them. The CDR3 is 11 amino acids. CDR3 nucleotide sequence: TGTGCCTGGAGCGGAAATGAAAAACTGTTTTTT. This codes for CAWSGNEKLFF.

CDR3 sequence (DNA): TGTGCCACCAGAAGGGGAGACTTGAACACTGAAGCTTTCTTT. Amino acids: CATRRGDLNTEAFF. This chain uses TRBV24-1 with TRBJ1-1; tentative D call: TRBD1 (5 bases). Germline CDR1 and CDR2: KGHDR and SFDVKD. The CDR3 spans 14 residues. Trimming shortened V by 7 bases and J by 0 bases, and 11 bases separated the two germline ends.

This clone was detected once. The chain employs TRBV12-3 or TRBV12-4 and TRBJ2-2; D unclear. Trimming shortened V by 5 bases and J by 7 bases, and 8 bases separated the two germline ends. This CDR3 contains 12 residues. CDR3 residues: CASSPRYGELFF. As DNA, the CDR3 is TGTGCCAGCAGTCCCAGGTACGGGGAGCTGTTTTTT.

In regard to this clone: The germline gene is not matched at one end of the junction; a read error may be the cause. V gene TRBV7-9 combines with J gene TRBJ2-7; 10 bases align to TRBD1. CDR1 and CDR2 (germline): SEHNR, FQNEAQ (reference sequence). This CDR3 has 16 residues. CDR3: CASIKPGTGDLPGLDF. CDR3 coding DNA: TGTGCCAGCATCAAACCCGGGACAGGGGATCTCCCAGGGTTGGACTTC.

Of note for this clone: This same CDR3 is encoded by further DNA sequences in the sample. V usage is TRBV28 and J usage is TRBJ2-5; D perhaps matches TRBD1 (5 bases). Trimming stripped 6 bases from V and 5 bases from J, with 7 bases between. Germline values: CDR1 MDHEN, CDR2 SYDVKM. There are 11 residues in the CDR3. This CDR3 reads CASRGQETQYF. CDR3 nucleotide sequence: TGTGCCAGCAGGGGGCAGGAGACCCAGTACTTC.

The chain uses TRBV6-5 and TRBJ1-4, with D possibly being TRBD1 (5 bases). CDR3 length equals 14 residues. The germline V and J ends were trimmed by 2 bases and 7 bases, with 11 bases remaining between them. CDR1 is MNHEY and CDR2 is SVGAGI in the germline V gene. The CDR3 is CASSYGGDSEKLFF. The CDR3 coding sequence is TGTGCCAGCAGTTACGGGGGGGATTCTGAAAAACTGTTTTTT.

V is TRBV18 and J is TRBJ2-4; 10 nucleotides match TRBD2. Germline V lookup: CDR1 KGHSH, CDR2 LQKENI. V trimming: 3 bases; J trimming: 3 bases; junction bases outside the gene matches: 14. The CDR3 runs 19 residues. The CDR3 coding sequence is TGTGCCAGCTCACCCCGATTGGCCCTAGCGGGAGACGTCAAAAACATTCAGTACTTC. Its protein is CASSPRLALAGDVKNIQYF.

The CDR3 loop is CASSPPVWQSEQYF. DNA for the CDR3: TGTGCCAGCAGCCCCCCCGTTTGGCAGTCCGAGCAGTACTTC. The V gene is TRBV28, the J gene TRBJ2-7; D gene ambiguous. V was shortened by 6 bases and J by 6 bases, with 18 bases between the two germline ends. The CDR3 has 14 residues. Germline CDR1 MDHEN, CDR2 SYDVKM.

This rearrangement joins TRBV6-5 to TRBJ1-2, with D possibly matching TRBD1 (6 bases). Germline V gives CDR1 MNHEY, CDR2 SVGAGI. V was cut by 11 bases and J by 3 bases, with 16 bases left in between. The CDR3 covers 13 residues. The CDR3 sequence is CAGSGGLDYGYTF. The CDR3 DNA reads TGTGCCGGGAGCGGGGGCCTTGACTATGGCTACACCTTC.